This TCR beta chain was observed in a study of blood T cell repertoires in COVID-19. Study background: The United States, Italy and Spain provided the acute and convalescent COVID-19 samples.

The repertoire was sequenced with immunoSEQ multiplex PCR; TCRdb's copy has only in-frame clones and lacks some. The table lists 300,000 to 350,000 clones, approximately 91% of them singletons. Germline CDR1 LNHDA, CDR2 SQIVND (reference sequence). CDR3 size: 16 residues. The J segment lost 5 bases and the V segment lost 4 bases, leaving 10 bases of the junction unmatched. The Seattle site enrolled patients during active infection and followed them longitudinally. The sample comprised peripheral blood. The V and J genes are TRBV19 and TRBJ2-5; 10 bases are a match to TRBD1. The receptor was derived from a woman in her 70s with COVID-19, enrolled during active disease. CDR3 coding DNA: TGTGCCAGTAGTACCCAGCTGGGGACAGGGGCCGAGACCCAGTACTTC. Translating it yields CASSTQLGTGAETQYF.